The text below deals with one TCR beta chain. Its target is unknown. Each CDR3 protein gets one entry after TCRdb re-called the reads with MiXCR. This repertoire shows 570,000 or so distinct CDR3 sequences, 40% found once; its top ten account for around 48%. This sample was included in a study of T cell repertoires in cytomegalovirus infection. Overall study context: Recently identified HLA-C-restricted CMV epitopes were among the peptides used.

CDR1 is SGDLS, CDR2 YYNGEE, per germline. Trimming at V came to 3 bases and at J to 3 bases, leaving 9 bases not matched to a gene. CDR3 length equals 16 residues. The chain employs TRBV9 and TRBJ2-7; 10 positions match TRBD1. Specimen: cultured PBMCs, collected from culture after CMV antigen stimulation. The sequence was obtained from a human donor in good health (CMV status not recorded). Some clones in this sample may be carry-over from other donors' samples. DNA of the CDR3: TGTGCCAGCAGCGCCACCGGGACAGGGGAAATCTACGAGCAGTACTTC. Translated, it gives CASSATGTGEIYEQYF. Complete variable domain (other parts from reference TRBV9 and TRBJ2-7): DSGVTQTPKHLITATGQRVTLRCSPRSGDLSVYWYQQSLDQGLQFLIQYYNGEERAKGNILERFSAQQFPDLHSELNLSSLELGDSALYFCASSATGTGEIYEQYFGPGTRLTVT.